The rows below give T cell receptor beta chains drawn from one sample of a study of T-cell reconstitution after alpha-beta-depleted transplantation in children. TCRdb re-called the PCR reads with MiXCR, one entry per CDR3 protein. Found here are hundreds of thousands of distinct CDR3 sequences, over 15% of them singletons; the top ten hold about 1.1%. Sequenced here: PBMCs from the stem cell graft donor, sampled from the stem cell graft. Receptors were obtained from a human donor who donated a stem cell graft to a child with acute myeloid leukemia. CDR3s leave out the opening cysteine and the closing phenylalanine or tryptophan.

J gene: TRBJ2-7
V gene: TRBV20-1
CDR3 protein: SARGTGLNSYEQY

J gene: TRBJ1-2
V gene: TRBV5-1
CDR3 protein: ASRAGTGGHYGYT

J gene: TRBJ2-1
V gene: TRBV7-9
CDR3 protein: ASSAGDGWSNEQF

J gene: TRBJ2-3
V gene: TRBV25-1
CDR3 protein: ATRTGSADTQY

J gene: TRBJ2-3
V gene: TRBV12-3/TRBV12-4
CDR3 protein: ASTPGGGGTDTQY

J gene: TRBJ2-2
V gene: TRBV25-1
CDR3 protein: ASSDSLTIKAGELF

J gene: TRBJ2-3
V gene: TRBV20-1
CDR3 protein: SAPNSGGAVDTQY

J gene: TRBJ2-1
V gene: TRBV25-1
CDR3 protein: ASSEFGSGSYNEQF

J gene: TRBJ2-1
V gene: TRBV7-6
CDR3 protein: ASSFPLGRADYNEQF

J gene: TRBJ1-4
V gene: TRBV7-9
CDR3 protein: ASRGTGNEKLF

J gene: TRBJ2-3
V gene: TRBV6-2/TRBV6-3
CDR3 protein: ASSSPVGRRDTQY

J gene: TRBJ2-6
V gene: TRBV5-1
CDR3 protein: ASRDLLDISGANVLT

J gene: TRBJ1-1
V gene: TRBV12-3/TRBV12-4
CDR3 protein: ASSLGQQMNTEAF

J gene: TRBJ2-1
V gene: TRBV5-4
CDR3 protein: ASSSEVLGGNNEQF